This T cell receptor beta chain was recorded in a study of CD8 T cells in Susac syndrome (dated by TCRdb to about 2019). Notes on the research overall: Whether CD8+ T cell activation and differentiation in Susac syndrome was antigen driven was tested using repertoire sequencing. The study compared CD8+ T cell repertoire clonality among about a dozen healthy donors, around 14 Susac syndrome patients and approximately 16 multiple sclerosis patients. What the authors observed across the whole study: The number of individuals in the TCR sequencing and HLA analysis was recognized as being relatively small.

Including the terminal cysteine and phenylalanine, the CDR3 comprises 12 residues. Only CDR3 DNA is held: 36 bases, read in frame from base 1. CDR1 and CDR2 (MNHEY, SMNVEV) derive from the germline V gene (reference sequence). The trim is 6 bases for V and 6 bases for J, with a gap of 12 bases between the germline ends. Peripheral blood CD8+ and CD4+ T cells from healthy donors, Susac syndrome patients and multiple sclerosis patients were profiled using high-throughput TCR beta sequencing. The multiple sclerosis controls were treatment-naive patients who had stable or active relapsing-remitting disease and met the revised McDonald criteria. Bulk CD8+ and CD4+ T cells were purified magnetically by negative isolation, whereas CD8+ TEMRA cells were enriched by FACS. Blood was drawn into EDTA tubes, processed within 24 hours, and PBMCs were isolated by density gradient centrifugation. PBMCs intended for TCR sequencing were cryopreserved in liquid nitrogen and were subsequently thawed in a 37 degrees C water bath. A purity of at least 90% was achieved for sorted or isolated CD4+, CD8+ and CD8+ TEMRA cells.

Of note for this clonotype: The specificity of this receptor is unknown. It has no much larger one-base neighbor in the sample; base qualities were not kept.

RNA was extracted with the RNeasy kit and roughly 0.45 to 1 ug was reverse transcribed using random hexamers. The immunoSEQ multiplex PCR assay, covering 54 Vbeta and 13 Jbeta segments, was used to amplify TCR beta CDR3 regions. Bias from PCR amplification was corrected by using a synthetic template baseline for primer optimization and for computational correction. Concerning the study's data processing: Reads were annotated to V, D and J genes per IMGT and analyzed with immunoSEQ Analyzer, keeping only productive sequences. To calculate clonality, Shannon entropy was normalized by log2 of the number of productive unique sequences and then subtracted from one. For each patient and control, public and private clones were evaluated within the 100 most prevalent clones. Clones were defined as Susac-specific if absent from the healthy and MS cohorts, from roughly 1,100 published viral clones and from other ImmuneACCESS disease sequences. The public reads were run again by TCRdb, first through fastp at Q25 and then through MiXCR, and only productive beta chains were kept. Entries that share a CDR3 protein sequence are merged under the most common genes and DNA. The V and J calls shown here were made by TCRdb, not taken from the authors' results. Across this sample there are about 180,000 distinct CDR3 sequences, with 85% to 95% seen only once. The leading ten clones occupy about 0.16% of the sample.

The source is a human donor with multiple sclerosis. Sequenced sample: CD8+ T cells from PBMCs. The rearranged segments are TRBV27 and TRBJ2-7; the D call is tentative, TRBD1 or TRBD2, as each matches 5 bases. The bases read TGTGCCAGCAGCACCCCGGGGCGCGAGCAGTACTTC. This is translated as CASSTPGREQYF.